The 10 T cell receptor beta chains presented below share a single source sample, sequenced in a study of T cell responses to AZD1222 COVID-19 vaccine. Sequenced by immunoSEQ multiplex PCR; TCRdb stores in-frame clones only, minus some. The sample records roughly 36,000 clones, 85% to 90% being singletons. This specimen was peripheral blood, taken on day 0 of AZD1222 vaccination. The source of these receptors is an adult in good health.

This rearrangement joins TRBV27 to TRBJ2-1; D is possibly TRBD2 (6 bases). CDR1 and CDR2 (germline): MNHEY, SMNVEV (reference sequence). V dropped 6 bases and J dropped 8 bases, with 11 bases sitting between them. This CDR3 has 12 residues. The CDR3 DNA sequence: TGTGCCAGCAGCCGGGAGCCGGATGAGCAGTTCTTC. Its protein is CASSREPDEQFF.

This chain links TRBV6-4 with TRBJ2-3; 9 positions match TRBD2. Germline V gene lookup returns CDR1 MRHNA and CDR2 SNTAGT. CDR3 length: 14 amino acids. V was pared by 2 bases and J by 6 bases, with 3 bases of the junction left unmatched. CDR3 region: CASSDLAGSDTQYF. The CDR3 coding sequence is TGTGCCAGCAGTGACCTAGCGGGGTCTGATACGCAGTATTTT.

The V and J genes are TRBV24-1 and TRBJ2-2; D ambiguous. V was pared by 4 bases and J by 7 bases, with 15 bases between. The CDR3 spans 15 residues. Germline assignment: CDR1 KGHDR and CDR2 SFDVKD. The CDR3 nucleotides are TGTGCCACCAGTGACCCTAAAGCGCCAGGCGGGGAGCTGTTTTTT. Translation: CATSDPKAPGGELFF.

The chain is built from TRBV7-2 and TRBJ2-4, with D tentatively TRBD1 (6 bases). The CDR3 loop spans 14 amino acids. Germline CDR1 reads SGHTA; CDR2 reads FQGNSA. The V end lost 6 bases, the J end lost 2 bases, and 11 bases lay between the germline ends. The DNA for the CDR3 is TGTGCCAGCAGGTCGGACAGTACCAAAAACATTCAGTACTTC. As protein: CASRSDSTKNIQYF.

The rearrangement links TRBV27 to TRBJ2-5; 7 bases are a match to TRBD2. With V trimmed by 0 bases and J by 6 bases, 4 bases remained unmatched. Germline-derived CDR1 and CDR2 are MNHEY and SMNVEV (reference sequence). The CDR3 is made up of 14 amino acids. The CDR3 sequence: CASSLSGGRKTQYF. The CDR3 DNA reads TGTGCCAGCAGTTTATCGGGCGGGAGAAAGACCCAGTACTTC.

J is TRBJ1-3 and V is TRBV5-6; D is unresolved. Germline V gene data show CDR1 as SGHDT and CDR2 as YYEEEE. Trimming stripped 2 bases from V and 0 bases from J, with 6 bases between. This CDR3 contains 14 residues. CDR3: CASSFPNSGNTIYF. The DNA for the CDR3 is TGTGCCAGCAGCTTTCCGAACTCTGGAAACACCATATATTTT. The full variable domain, its missing parts supplied by reference TRBV5-6 and TRBJ1-3, is DAGVTQSPTHLIKTRGQQVTLRCSPKSGHDTVSWYQQALGQGPQFIFQYYEEEERQRGNFPDRFSGHQFPNYSSELNVNALLLGDSALYLCASSFPNSGNTIYFGEGSWLTVV.

CDR3 protein: CATSRDLNGGYTF. DNA for the CDR3: TGTGCCACCAGCAGAGATCTGAACGGGGGCTACACCTTC. The chain has TRBV15 and TRBJ1-2; D not resolved. Germline lookup yields CDR1 LNHNV and CDR2 YYDKDF (reference sequence). CDR3 length: 13 residues. V gave up 0 bases and J gave up 8 bases, with 10 bases separating them.

V usage is TRBV6-5 and J usage is TRBJ2-6; no reliable D call. The germline gives CDR1 MNHEY, CDR2 SVGAGI. This CDR3 spans 14 amino acids. V lost 3 bases, J lost 0 bases, and 3 bases lay in between. Here the CDR3 reads CASSYFSGANVLTF. In nucleotides, the CDR3 is TGTGCCAGCAGTTATTTCTCTGGGGCCAACGTCCTGACTTTC.

This chain joins TRBV4-1 and TRBJ2-3; D possibly matches TRBD1 or TRBD2 (5 bases each). The CDR3 covers 16 residues. V was trimmed by 3 bases and J by 0 bases, leaving 13 bases between them. The germline V gene encodes CDR1 MGHRA and CDR2 YSYEKL. The CDR3, as DNA: TGCGCCAGCAGCCAGACAGCACTAGGGAGCACAGATACGCAGTATTTT. Translated, it gives CASSQTALGSTDTQYF.

Only one count was recorded for this clone. This chain links TRBV6-5 with TRBJ1-2; 7 nucleotides match TRBD1. V trimming: 6 bases; J trimming: 5 bases; junction bases outside the gene matches: 3. The CDR3 has 12 amino acids. CDR1 is MNHEY and CDR2 is SVGAGI in the germline V gene. CDR3 in amino acids: CASRQGRYGYTF. In nucleotides, the CDR3 is TGTGCCAGCAGACAGGGGAGGTATGGCTACACCTTC.